The 30 T cell receptor beta chains below come from one sample, sequenced in a study of response to subunit inactivated influenza vaccine. TCRdb passed the RT-PCR reads through MiXCR, listing each CDR3 protein once. The table lists some 190,000 distinct CDR3 sequences, approximately 15% of them singletons. The sample here was CD8+ T cells sorted from PBMCs, taken 4 to 6 days after vaccination. The receptors derive from a man in his forties or fifties who received an inactivated influenza vaccine.

Only a few counts were recorded for this clonotype. The chain couples TRBV28 to TRBJ2-5; D is perhaps TRBD1 (5 bases). The CDR3 sequence is 16 residues long. Trimming removed 3 bases at V and 1 base at J, with 15 bases between. The germline V gene encodes CDR1 MDHEN and CDR2 SYDVKM. CDR3 DNA: TGTGCCAGCAGTTTTGCCCTGGGGCAGGTCCAAGAGACCCAGTACTTC. Translating gives CASSFALGQVQETQYF.

This clonotype was picked up a small number of times. The rearrangement links TRBV12-3 or TRBV12-4 to TRBJ1-1, with D tentatively TRBD1 (6 bases). The CDR3 is 15 residues long. The germline V and J ends were trimmed by 0 bases and 1 base, with 9 bases remaining between them. CDR3 residues: CASSLAGAGNTEAFF. Written as DNA, the CDR3 is TGTGCCAGCAGTTTAGCGGGGGCGGGGAACACTGAAGCTTTCTTT.

This clonotype was counted a few times. The V and J genes are TRBV5-1 and TRBJ1-4; D might be TRBD1 (5 bases). The CDR3 spans 13 residues. The germline CDR1 and CDR2 sequences are SGHRS and YFSETQ. V was clipped by 0 bases and J by 12 bases, with 12 bases between them. The CDR3 DNA reads TGCGCCAGCAGCTTGGTTGACGGACAAGAACTGTTTTTT. The encoded protein is CASSLVDGQELFF. The whole variable domain, filled in from reference TRBV5-1 and TRBJ1-4, reads KAGVTQTPRYLIKTRGQQVTLSCSPISGHRSVSWYQQTPGQGLQFLFEYFSETQRNKGNFPGRFSGRQFSNSRSEMNVSTLELGDSALYLCASSLVDGQELFFGSGTQLSVL.

The chain uses TRBV28 and TRBJ1-5; tentatively, D is TRBD1 (5 bases). Between the trimmed V and J ends, which lost 6 bases and 1 base, there was a span of 13 bases. This CDR3 region has 15 residues. Germline V gene data show CDR1 as MDHEN and CDR2 as SYDVKM. The CDR3 nucleotides read TGTGCCAGCAGCTATTGGGGGGAAAGCAATCAGCCCCAGCATTTT. Its protein product is CASSYWGESNQPQHF. The complete variable domain, with remaining parts taken from reference TRBV28 and TRBJ1-5, reads DVKVTQSSRYLVKRTGEKVFLECVQDMDHENMFWYRQDPGLGLRLIYFSYDVKMKEKGDIPEGYSVSREKKERFSLILESASTNQTSMYLCASSYWGESNQPQHFGDGTRLSIL.

This clonotype was detected only a few times. V is TRBV7-3 and J is TRBJ2-3; 9 bases agree with TRBD2. Germline V gives CDR1 SGHTA, CDR2 FQGTGA. The CDR3 is made up of 15 amino acids. V shed 4 bases and J 4 bases; nucleotides not matched to a gene: 6. Here the CDR3 reads CASSSLSSGADTQYF. The CDR3 DNA sequence: TGTGCCAGCAGCTCCCTCTCTAGCGGGGCAGATACGCAGTATTTT. Drawing the rest from reference TRBV7-3 and TRBJ2-3, the complete variable domain is GAGVSQTPSNKVTEKGKYVELRCDPISGHTALYWYRQSLGQGPEFLIYFQGTGAADDSGLPNDRFFAVRPEGSVSTLKIQRTERGDSAVYLCASSSLSSGADTQYFGPGTRLTVL.

This clonotype was counted a few times. CDR3 bases: TGTGCCAGCATTTTATCTCGACAGGGGAATCAGCCCCAGCATTTT. It specifies CASILSRQGNQPQHF. This chain connects TRBV2 to TRBJ1-5; TRBD1 aligns across 8 bases. The CDR3 length is 15 residues. Germline V gene data show CDR1 as SNHLY and CDR2 as FYNNEI. V shed 7 bases and J 4 bases; nucleotides not matched to a gene: 9.

The rearrangement joins TRBV4-3 to TRBJ2-1; no clear D. V was trimmed by 1 base and J by 0 bases, leaving 4 bases between them. Germline-derived CDR1 and CDR2 are LGHNA and YSLEER. The CDR3 is made up of 14 amino acids. The CDR3 protein is CASSQVDSYNEQFF. The CDR3 DNA follows: TGCGCCAGCAGCCAAGTCGACTCCTACAATGAGCAGTTCTTC.

The V call is TRBV7-9, the J call TRBJ2-7; 8 bases line up with TRBD2. The CDR3 has 14 residues. Germline CDR1 is SEHNR and CDR2 is FQNEAQ (reference sequence). With 5 bases clipped from V and 2 bases from J, the junction kept 5 bases outside the gene matches. CDR3 sequence (DNA): TGTGCCAGCAGCCCAGCGGGGGAGGCCTACGAGCAGTACTTC. This codes for CASSPAGEAYEQYF. Supplemented by reference TRBV7-9 and TRBJ2-7, the full variable domain reads DTGVSQNPRHKITKRGQNVTFRCDPISEHNRLYWYRQTLGQGPEFLTYFQNEAQLEKSRLLSDRFSAERPKGSFSTLEIQRTEQGDSAMYLCASSPAGEAYEQYFGPGTRLTVT.

In this sample, this clonotype turned up a few times. This sequence joins TRBV4-3 and TRBJ2-3; TRBD2 aligns across 7 bases. CDR3 length: 15 amino acids. Germline CDR1 LGHNA, CDR2 YSLEER. Unmatched junction bases numbered 5, after V lost 2 bases and J lost 3 bases. CDR3 protein: CASSQLLAITDTQYF. The CDR3 DNA follows: TGCGCCAGCAGCCAACTACTAGCGATAACAGATACGCAGTATTTT.

In its sample, this clonotype was seen a few times. The chain uses TRBV29-1 and TRBJ2-7; D remains unclear. The CDR3 length is 16 residues. The V gene lost 0 bases and the J gene lost 1 base, with 16 bases spanning the gap. The germline V gene encodes CDR1 SQVTM and CDR2 ANQGSEA. CDR3 DNA: TGCAGCGTTGAAGATTGGCAGAGCCAAGGTTCCTACGAGCAGTACTTC. Protein: CSVEDWQSQGSYEQYF.

J is TRBJ2-3 and V is TRBV6-5; D is undetermined. V lost 2 bases, J lost 4 bases, and 10 bases lay in between. This CDR3 has 14 amino acids. The germline V gene has CDR1 MNHEY and CDR2 SVGAGI. The CDR3 sequence is CASSYGPKADTQYF. The CDR3 DNA reads as TGTGCCAGCAGTTACGGGCCTAAAGCAGATACGCAGTATTTT.

This clonotype occurred many times. Here the CDR3 DNA reads TGTGCCATCAGTGATTTTTCCGGAGGGACGACCTCCTACAATGAGCAGTTCTTC. Translated: CAISDFSGGTTSYNEQFF. The chain has TRBV10-3 and TRBJ2-1, with D maybe TRBD2 (6 bases). CDR1 is ENHRY, CDR2 SYGVKD, per germline. The ends were cut back, 3 bases at V and 0 bases at J, with 18 bases in the middle. The CDR3 extends over 18 amino acids.

This clonotype was recorded a few times. This chain uses TRBV6-5 with TRBJ2-1, with TRBD2 as a possible D gene (5 bases). V was clipped by 10 bases and J by 3 bases, with 10 bases between them. The CDR3 is made up of 12 amino acids. CDR1 is MNHEY and CDR2 is SVGAGI in the germline V gene. The CDR3 DNA reads TGTGCCACCCGACGGGACTACAATGAGCAGTTCTTC. This translates into CATRRDYNEQFF.

This clonotype turned up a few times. The rearrangement links TRBV12-3 or TRBV12-4 to TRBJ2-5; the D gene is possibly TRBD1 (6 bases). The length of the CDR3 is 13 residues. The V end lost 4 bases, the J end lost 1 base, and 7 bases lay between the germline ends. The CDR3 bases are TGTGCCAGCAGTTCGACAGGCCAAGAGACCCAGTACTTC. It yields the protein CASSSTGQETQYF.

This clonotype was seen ten or more times. The V gene is TRBV4-3, the J gene TRBJ1-1; D not resolved. The CDR3 loop spans 13 amino acids. V lost 1 base and J 1 base, leaving 4 bases between the germline ends. The germline V gene encodes CDR1 LGHNA and CDR2 YSLEER. The CDR3 DNA is TGCGCCAGCAGCCAAGCTTCGAACACTGAAGCTTTCTTT. It specifies CASSQASNTEAFF.

This clonotype turned up a few times. The V and J genes are TRBV9 and TRBJ2-7; perhaps D is TRBD1 or TRBD2 (5 bases each). The CDR3 extends over 15 amino acids. V was trimmed by 3 bases and J by 3 bases, leaving 16 bases between them. Germline loops: CDR1 SGDLS, CDR2 YYNGEE. CDR3 nucleotide sequence: TGTGCCAGCAGCGCCAATGAGGGGCCCAGCTACGAGCAGTACTTC. It encodes CASSANEGPSYEQYF.

This clonotype was counted between two and nine times. The rearrangement joins TRBV9 to TRBJ1-5; 9 bases match TRBD1. In germline, CDR1 is SGDLS, CDR2 YYNGEE. Germline trimming cut 3 bases from V and 6 bases from J; bases unmatched to any gene: 4. The CDR3 sequence is 14 residues long. The CDR3 nucleotides are TGTGCCAGCAGCGGCACAGGGGGCAGTCAGCCCCAGCATTTT. Translation gives CASSGTGGSQPQHF.

This chain joins TRBV12-3 or TRBV12-4 and TRBJ2-1, with D perhaps TRBD1 (6 bases). The CDR3 has 13 amino acids. The V gene lost 3 bases and the J gene lost 5 bases, with 8 bases spanning the gap. In nucleotides, the CDR3 is TGTGCCAGCAGTTTGAACAGGGACAATGAGCAGTTCTTC. Translated: CASSLNRDNEQFF.

Regarding this clonotype: Germline and junction disagree at one end, which may indicate a read error. The chain's CDR3 is CANSQDFQVETQYF. Written as DNA, the CDR3 is TGTGCCAACAGCCAAGATTTCCAGGTGGAGACCCAGTACTTC. The chain links TRBV4-2 to TRBJ2-5; D is unresolved. This CDR3 is 14 amino acids long. Germline V lookup: CDR1 LGHNA, CDR2 YNFKEQ.

This clonotype was counted only a few times. J is TRBJ2-7 and V is TRBV7-9; 9 nucleotides line up with TRBD1. Germline values: CDR1 SEHNR, CDR2 FQNEAQ (reference sequence). Trimming cost V 5 bases and J 6 bases; bases outside gene matches: 11. This CDR3 is built from 15 residues. The CDR3 DNA is TGTGCCAGCAGCATCCCGGGACAGGGCCCTCTCGAGCAGTACTTC. Translation: CASSIPGQGPLEQYF.

The chain uses TRBV6-2 or TRBV6-3 and TRBJ2-7; no clear D gene. The V end was cut by 0 bases, the J end by 0 bases, with 9 bases between. Germline CDR1 and CDR2: MNHEY and SVGEGT. The length of the CDR3 is 15 residues. CDR3 nucleotides: TGTGCCAGCAGTTACTCCGGAACTTACTCCTACGAGCAGTACTTC. Its protein is CASSYSGTYSYEQYF.

The CDR3 region has the DNA TGTGCCACCAGCAGAGATCTTGGGACAGGGTCAAATCAGCCCCAGCATTTT. Its protein product is CATSRDLGTGSNQPQHF. V gene TRBV15 combines with J gene TRBJ1-5, with 9 bases identical to TRBD1. The junction had 7 bases not matched to a gene; V was cut back by 0 bases and J by 4 bases. The germline gives CDR1 LNHNV, CDR2 YYDKDF (reference sequence). The CDR3 spans 17 residues. The full variable domain, rest sourced from reference TRBV15 and TRBJ1-5, is DAMVIQNPRYQVTQFGKPVTLSCSQTLNHNVMYWYQQKSSQAPKLLFHYYDKDFNNEADTPDNFQSRRPNTSFCFLDIRSPGLGDTAMYLCATSRDLGTGSNQPQHFGDGTRLSIL.

The chain recombines TRBV4-3 with TRBJ1-4; tentatively, D is TRBD1 (5 bases). The CDR3 spans 15 residues. Trimming removed 1 base at V and 7 bases at J, with 13 bases between. Germline loops: CDR1 LGHNA, CDR2 YSLEER. The CDR3 sequence is CASSQAIAGLEKLFF. Written as DNA, the CDR3 is TGCGCCAGCAGCCAAGCTATAGCAGGGCTTGAAAAACTGTTTTTT.

This clonotype was picked up a small number of times. The chain has TRBV5-1 and TRBJ2-7; perhaps TRBD2 as D (6 bases). This CDR3 is built from 16 residues. V lost 4 bases and J lost 3, with 20 bases in between. Germline V gives CDR1 SGHRS, CDR2 YFSETQ. CDR3 region: CASSPRLDMKNYEQYF. As DNA, the CDR3 is TGCGCCAGCAGCCCCCGACTAGATATGAAGAACTACGAGCAGTACTTC.

As to this clonotype: A much larger clone differs from this one at a single base, so this may be a read error. This chain joins TRBV29-1 and TRBJ2-2; D perhaps matches TRBD2 (5 bases). The CDR3 contains 11 residues. The germline V gene has CDR1 SQVTM and CDR2 ANQGSEA. CDR3 nucleotides: TGCAGCGTTGAGGACGTCGGGGAGCTGCTTTTT. Amino acids: CSVEDVGELLF.

The CDR3 sequence: CASGPLRTWIYEQYF. The CDR3 DNA reads as TGTGCCAGCGGCCCACTTCGGACATGGATCTACGAGCAGTACTTC. The genes are TRBV27 and TRBJ2-7; a possible D gene is TRBD1 (5 bases). Trimming took 8 bases from V and 3 from J, leaving 20 bases between them. The CDR3 is made up of 15 amino acids. CDR1 is MNHEY, CDR2 SMNVEV, per germline (reference sequence).

This clonotype was detected ten times or more. The CDR3 is CASSLGRRMFGTGPPRSSYEQYF. CDR3 DNA sequence: TGTGCCAGCAGTTTAGGCCGACGAATGTTTGGGACAGGGCCACCAAGGAGCTCCTACGAGCAGTACTTC. The V gene is TRBV12-3 or TRBV12-4, the J gene TRBJ2-7; the match to TRBD1 covers 9 bases. V dropped 1 base and J dropped 0; count of bases not matched to a gene: 25. CDR3 length equals 23 residues.

The rearrangement links TRBV30 to TRBJ2-7, with D maybe TRBD2 (6 bases). The ends were cut back, 4 bases at V and 1 base at J, with 17 bases in the middle. Germline values: CDR1 GTSNPN, CDR2 SVGIG (reference sequence). This CDR3 comprises 15 residues. CDR3 sequence reads: CAWNHGTVLSYEQYF. As DNA, the CDR3 is TGTGCCTGGAATCATGGGACTGTACTATCCTACGAGCAGTACTTC.

V and J are TRBV6-5 and TRBJ2-5; possible D gene TRBD2, 5 bases. CDR1 is MNHEY, CDR2 SVGAGI, per germline. Trimming stripped 2 bases from V and 4 bases from J, with 14 bases between. The CDR3 is 15 residues long. CDR3 sequence: CASSYRRAYGETQYF. The CDR3 DNA follows: TGTGCCAGCAGTTACCGGCGGGCTTACGGAGAGACCCAGTACTTC.

CDR3 coding DNA: TGTGCCAGCAGTCAGACTAGCGGGAACACCGGGGAGCTGTTTTTT. Amino acids: CASSQTSGNTGELFF. V usage is TRBV9 and J usage is TRBJ2-2; TRBD2 agrees at 9 bases. CDR1 and CDR2 (germline): SGDLS, YYNGEE. The CDR3 loop spans 15 amino acids. V lost 5 bases to trimming and J lost 1 base; unmatched junction nucleotides: 3.